The 16 T cell receptor beta chains reported below all come from one sample, sequenced in a study of blood T cell repertoires in COVID-19. Some clones are missing from TCRdb's copy, which holds only in-frame ones; the method was immunoSEQ multiplex PCR. The table includes about 160,000 clones, approximately 95% detected once. Sample: peripheral blood. The receptors were sampled from a woman in her forties or fifties with acute or convalescent COVID-19.

This chain uses TRBV27 with TRBJ2-5; D is perhaps TRBD2 (5 bases). The germline CDR1 and CDR2 sequences are MNHEY and SMNVEV (reference sequence). The CDR3 extends over 14 amino acids. Trimming removed 0 bases at V and 5 bases at J, with 10 bases between. CDR3 nucleotides: TGTGCCAGCAGTTTATCGGCCGGAGGCGAGACCCAGTACTTC. Its protein is CASSLSAGGETQYF.

The chain uses TRBV5-1 and TRBJ1-3, with 7 nucleotides matching TRBD1. The CDR3 is 15 residues long. J lost 2 bases, V lost 4 bases, and 6 bases had no gene match. Germline values: CDR1 SGHRS, CDR2 YFSETQ. In nucleotides, the CDR3 is TGCGCCAGCAGCCCGGGAGGGGGCACTGGAAACACCATATATTTT. This codes for CASSPGGGTGNTIYF.

The rearrangement joins TRBV6-5 to TRBJ1-1; TRBD1 matches 8 bases. The CDR3 loop spans 14 amino acids. Germline trimming cut 7 bases from V and 3 bases from J; bases unmatched to any gene: 7. Per germline, CDR1 MNHEY and CDR2 SVGAGI. The CDR3 reads CASNSKDRDTEAFF. In DNA, the CDR3 is TGTGCCAGCAACTCCAAGGACAGGGACACTGAAGCTTTCTTT.

The V and J genes are TRBV24-1 and TRBJ2-2, with 9 bases identical to TRBD1. CDR1 is KGHDR and CDR2 is SFDVKD in the germline V gene. This CDR3 has 18 residues. The ends lost 6 bases at V and 0 bases at J; junction bases unmatched: 10. The CDR3 sequence is CATSSRTGGVSNTGELFF. The DNA for the CDR3 is TGTGCCACCAGTTCCCGAACAGGGGGCGTTTCGAACACCGGGGAGCTGTTTTTT.

V is TRBV7-2 and J is TRBJ2-5, with 7 bases fitting TRBD2. The V gene's germline CDR1 is SGHTA and CDR2 FQGNSA. The CDR3 length is 13 residues. V trimming: 3 bases; J trimming: 3 bases; junction bases outside the gene matches: 1. The chain's CDR3 is CASSLGGKETQYF. In DNA, the CDR3 is TGTGCCAGCAGCTTGGGGGGGAAAGAGACCCAGTACTTC.

The chain recombines TRBV6-1 with TRBJ1-6; 7 nucleotides agree with TRBD1. Germline loops: CDR1 MNHNS, CDR2 SASEGT. The CDR3 has 15 amino acids. Trimming removed 3 bases from V and 6 bases from J; junction bases left unmatched: 5. Here the CDR3 reads CASSEETGINSPLHF. Here the CDR3 DNA reads TGTGCCAGCAGTGAGGAGACAGGGATTAATTCACCCCTCCACTTT.

The rearrangement joins TRBV24-1 to TRBJ2-5; D might be TRBD1 (6 bases). Germline lookup yields CDR1 KGHDR and CDR2 SFDVKD. The V end lost 3 bases, the J end lost 2 bases, and 21 bases lay between the germline ends. The CDR3 consists of 18 residues. CDR3 coding DNA: TGTGCCACCAGTGATCCGGGGCAGGGGATCCCTGGGCAAGAGACCCAGTACTTC. Its protein product is CATSDPGQGIPGQETQYF.

This chain joins TRBV12-3 or TRBV12-4 and TRBJ2-1; tentative D call: TRBD2 (6 bases). This CDR3 spans 12 amino acids. Trimming left V 3 bases short and J 6 bases short, with 6 bases between. CDR3 nucleotides: TGTGCCAGCAGTTTGGGACTCAATGAGCAGTTCTTC. It specifies CASSLGLNEQFF.

The J gene is TRBJ1-2, the V gene TRBV2; 7 bases line up with TRBD1. This CDR3 is built from 14 residues. From germline, CDR1 is SNHLY and CDR2 FYNNEI. V was clipped by 5 bases and J by 4 bases; unmatched bases: 7. This CDR3 is CASSTQGSSYGYTF. The CDR3, as DNA: TGTGCCAGCAGTACACAGGGGAGCAGCTATGGCTACACCTTC.

This clone appeared once. The chain recombines TRBV3-1 (or the pseudogene TRBV3-2) with TRBJ1-1; no firm D call. In germline, CDR1 is LGHDT, CDR2 YNNKEL (reference sequence). This CDR3 is 13 amino acids long. V gave up 1 base and J gave up 1 base, with 4 bases separating them. The CDR3 region has the DNA TGTGCCAGCAGCCAAGCGGGGAACACTGAAGCTTTCTTT. It is translated as CASSQAGNTEAFF.

The chain joins TRBV18 to TRBJ1-1, with TRBD1 matching 10 bases. Per germline, CDR1 KGHSH and CDR2 LQKENI. V gave up 3 bases and J gave up 11 bases; unmatched junction bases: 9. This CDR3 region has 14 residues. CDR3: CASSPDRGERRAFF. The CDR3 coding sequence is TGTGCCAGCTCACCGGACAGGGGGGAACGGCGGGCTTTCTTT.

This clone appeared a single time. The rearrangement links TRBV11-2 to TRBJ1-2, with 9 bases fitting TRBD1. In germline, CDR1 is SGHAT, CDR2 FQNNGV. V dropped 3 bases and J dropped 2; count of bases not matched to a gene: 1. The CDR3 totals 14 residues. As DNA, the CDR3 is TGTGCCAGCAGCTTTGGGACAGGGAACTATGGCTACACCTTC. Translated, it gives CASSFGTGNYGYTF.

The chain carries TRBV28 and TRBJ1-4, with D unresolved. V was pared by 5 bases and J by 13 bases, with 17 bases between. The CDR3 length is 13 residues. Per germline, CDR1 MDHEN and CDR2 SYDVKM. The CDR3 nucleotides read TGTGCCAGCAGTCCCACCATCCTGCCCGGACTGTTTTTT. This translates into CASSPTILPGLFF.

The CDR3 bases are TGCGCCAGCAGCTGGGGGACAGGGGATGAAAAACTGTTTTTT. It encodes CASSWGTGDEKLFF. The chain links TRBV5-1 to TRBJ1-4; 10 nucleotides match TRBD1. The CDR3 extends over 14 amino acids. The J segment lost 6 bases and the V segment lost 3 bases, leaving 2 bases of the junction unmatched. Per the germline V gene, CDR1 is SGHRS and CDR2 is YFSETQ.

J is TRBJ2-5 and V is TRBV7-7; the match to TRBD2 covers 9 bases. Unmatched junction bases numbered 7, after V lost 2 bases and J lost 3 bases. Germline values: CDR1 SSHAT, CDR2 FNYEAQ (reference sequence). The CDR3 contains 16 residues. The CDR3 region has the DNA TGTGCCAGCAGCTTACGAGCGGGGGGCCCTAAAGAGACCCAGTACTTC. This translates into CASSLRAGGPKETQYF.

This chain links TRBV9 with TRBJ1-2, with 9 positions matching TRBD1. Germline CDR1 and CDR2: SGDLS and YYNGEE. The CDR3 has 13 amino acids. V lost 3 bases and J lost 8; bases outside the gene matches: 5. The CDR3 DNA reads TGTGCCAGCAGCGGCGGACAGGGGTCCGGCTACACCTTC. The encoded protein is CASSGGQGSGYTF.